What follows is one T cell receptor beta chain and its context. The sample comes from a study of blood T cell repertoires in COVID-19. Looking at the study overall: Spain, Italy and the United States supplied samples that represented acute and convalescent COVID-19. Sample material is recorded as cDNA or gDNA derived from T cells, B-cell-depleted T cells, or PBMCs.

As originally analysed: Reference gene primer amplification gave nucleated cell count estimates. Libraries were prepared by immunoSEQ multiplex PCR; TCRdb keeps only in-frame clonotypes and omits some of them. V and J calls plus clone size are reproduced from that table; the DNA served to infer D and trimming. The sample has about 210,000 clones, 85% to 90% seen once. This CDR3 contains 12 residues. The V and J ends lost 6 bases and 10 bases respectively, with 15 bases between them. Sequencing was done on a sample of peripheral blood. The chain employs TRBV12-3 or TRBV12-4 and TRBJ1-1; the D gene is possibly TRBD1 (5 bases). The source of this sequence is a man between 18 and 35 years old with active or convalescent COVID-19. The CDR3, as DNA: TGTGCCAGCAGCCTGTTGGGGCAGGGAGCTTTCTTT. This translates into CASSLLGQGAFF.